This entry concerns a single T cell receptor (beta chain). Its antigen remains unidentified. This could be a read error, since a much larger clone is one nucleotide away. The data were taken from a study of T cells after yellow fever vaccination. The germline V gene encodes CDR1 SGHRS and CDR2 YFSETQ. The CDR3 extends over 15 amino acids. Study-wide findings and caveats: The CD4 and CD8 compartments had a small share of their clonotypes in common.

TCRdb fed the 5' RACE reads into MiXCR, producing one record per CDR3 protein. The table includes about 340,000 distinct CDR3 sequences, roughly 8.7% detected once. This chain links TRBV5-1 with TRBJ1-1; TRBD1 matches at 7 bases. The sample was PBMCs, taken on the day of the first yellow fever vaccination. The TCR was taken from a man aged 18 to 30 who received the YFV17D yellow fever vaccine. For the CDR3, the DNA is TGCTCCAGCAGCTTGCTCGGGACAGTGAACACTGAAGCTTTCTTT. Residues: CSSSLLGTVNTEAFF.